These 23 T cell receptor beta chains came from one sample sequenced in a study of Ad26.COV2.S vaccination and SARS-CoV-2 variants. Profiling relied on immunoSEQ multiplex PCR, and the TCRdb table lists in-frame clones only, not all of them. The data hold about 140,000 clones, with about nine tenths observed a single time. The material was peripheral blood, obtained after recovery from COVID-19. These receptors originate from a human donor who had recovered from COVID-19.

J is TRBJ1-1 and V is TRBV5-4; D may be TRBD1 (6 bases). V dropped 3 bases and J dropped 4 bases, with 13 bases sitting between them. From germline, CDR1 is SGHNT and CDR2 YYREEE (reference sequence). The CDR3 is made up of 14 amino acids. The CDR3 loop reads CASSYTGSGTEAFF. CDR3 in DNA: TGTGCCAGCAGCTATACAGGGTCGGGCACTGAAGCTTTCTTT.

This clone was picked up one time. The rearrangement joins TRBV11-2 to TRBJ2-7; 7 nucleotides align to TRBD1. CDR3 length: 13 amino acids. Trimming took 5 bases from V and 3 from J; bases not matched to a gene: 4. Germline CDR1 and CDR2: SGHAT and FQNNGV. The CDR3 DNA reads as TGTGCCAGCAGCACGGGACAGAACTACGAGCAGTACTTC. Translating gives CASSTGQNYEQYF.

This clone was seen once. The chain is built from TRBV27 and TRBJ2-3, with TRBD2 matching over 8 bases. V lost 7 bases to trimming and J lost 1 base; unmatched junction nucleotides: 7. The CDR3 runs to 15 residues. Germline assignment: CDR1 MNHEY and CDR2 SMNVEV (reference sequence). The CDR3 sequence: CASNLGGGRTDTQYF. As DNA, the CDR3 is TGTGCCAGCAACCTCGGCGGGGGGCGCACAGATACGCAGTATTTT.

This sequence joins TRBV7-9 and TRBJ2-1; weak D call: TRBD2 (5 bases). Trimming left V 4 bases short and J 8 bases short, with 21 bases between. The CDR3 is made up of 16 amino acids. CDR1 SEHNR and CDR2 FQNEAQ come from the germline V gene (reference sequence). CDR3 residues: CASSSATLAHTDEQFF. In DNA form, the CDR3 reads TGTGCCAGCAGCTCAGCCACTCTAGCTCATACGGATGAGCAGTTCTTC.

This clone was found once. CDR3 protein: CSVRTPNMNTEAFF. DNA for the CDR3: TGCAGCGTTAGGACACCCAATATGAACACTGAAGCTTTCTTT. The gene calls are TRBV29-1 and TRBJ1-1; possible D gene TRBD1, 5 bases. CDR3 length: 14 amino acids. Trimming pared 5 bases from V and 0 bases from J, leaving 13 bases between. CDR1 and CDR2 from the germline V gene are SQVTM and ANQGSEA.

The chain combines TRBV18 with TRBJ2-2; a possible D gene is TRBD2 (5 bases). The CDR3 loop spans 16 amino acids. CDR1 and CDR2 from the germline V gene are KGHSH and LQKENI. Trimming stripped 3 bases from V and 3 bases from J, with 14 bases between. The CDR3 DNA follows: TGTGCCAGCTCACCCAGACGGGAAACGTACACCGGGGAGCTGTTTTTT. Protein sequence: CASSPRRETYTGELFF.

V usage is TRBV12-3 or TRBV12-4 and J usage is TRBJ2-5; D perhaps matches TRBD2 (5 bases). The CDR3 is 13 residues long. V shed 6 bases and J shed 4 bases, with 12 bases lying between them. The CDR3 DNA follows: TGTGCCAGCAGCCGGGCGGAGGCAGAGACCCAGTACTTC. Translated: CASSRAEAETQYF.

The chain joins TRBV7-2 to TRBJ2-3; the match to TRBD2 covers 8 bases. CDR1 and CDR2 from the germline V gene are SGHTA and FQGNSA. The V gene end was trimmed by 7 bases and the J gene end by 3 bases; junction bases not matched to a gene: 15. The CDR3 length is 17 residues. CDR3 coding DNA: TGTGCCAGCACCCGCGACGTGATAGCGGGGACAACAGATACGCAGTATTTT. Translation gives CASTRDVIAGTTDTQYF.

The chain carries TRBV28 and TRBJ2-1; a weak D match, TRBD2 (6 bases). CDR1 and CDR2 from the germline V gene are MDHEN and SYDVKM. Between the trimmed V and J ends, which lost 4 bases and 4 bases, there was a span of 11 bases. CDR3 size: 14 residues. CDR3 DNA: TGTGCCAGCAGTTATAGGAGCGGGTACAATGAGCAGTTCTTC. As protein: CASSYRSGYNEQFF.

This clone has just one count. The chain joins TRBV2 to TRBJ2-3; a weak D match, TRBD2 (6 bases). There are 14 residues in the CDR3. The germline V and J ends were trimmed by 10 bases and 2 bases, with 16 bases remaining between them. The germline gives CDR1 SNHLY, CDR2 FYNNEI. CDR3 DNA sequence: TGTGCCATCAACGGGGACTCCCACACAGATACGCAGTATTTT. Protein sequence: CAINGDSHTDTQYF.

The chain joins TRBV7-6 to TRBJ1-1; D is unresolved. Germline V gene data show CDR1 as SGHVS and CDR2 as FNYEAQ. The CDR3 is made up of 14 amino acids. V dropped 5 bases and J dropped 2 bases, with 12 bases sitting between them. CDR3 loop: CASSPGYRNTEAFF. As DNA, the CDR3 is TGTGCCAGCAGCCCGGGATATCGAAACACTGAAGCTTTCTTT.

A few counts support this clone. The DNA for the CDR3 is TGCGCCAGCAGCTTGGCCTCAGGAGCCGAGCAGTACTTC. Translation: CASSLASGAEQYF. This chain joins TRBV5-1 and TRBJ2-7; no definite D call. This CDR3 spans 13 amino acids. V was pared by 0 bases and J by 6 bases, with 10 bases between. The germline gives CDR1 SGHRS, CDR2 YFSETQ. The whole variable domain, remainder taken from reference TRBV5-1 and TRBJ2-7, is KAGVTQTPRYLIKTRGQQVTLSCSPISGHRSVSWYQQTPGQGLQFLFEYFSETQRNKGNFPGRFSGRQFSNSRSEMNVSTLELGDSALYLCASSLASGAEQYFGPGTRLTVT.

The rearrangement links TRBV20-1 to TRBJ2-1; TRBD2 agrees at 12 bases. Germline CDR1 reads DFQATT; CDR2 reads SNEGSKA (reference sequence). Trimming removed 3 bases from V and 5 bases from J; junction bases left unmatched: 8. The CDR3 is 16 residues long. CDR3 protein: CSASGSSGGAHNEQFF. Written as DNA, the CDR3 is TGCAGTGCTAGTGGCTCTAGCGGGGGGGCCCACAATGAGCAGTTCTTC.

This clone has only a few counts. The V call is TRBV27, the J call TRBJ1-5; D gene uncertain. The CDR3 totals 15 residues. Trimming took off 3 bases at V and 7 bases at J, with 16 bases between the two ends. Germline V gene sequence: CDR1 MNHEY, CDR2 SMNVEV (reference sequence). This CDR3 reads CASSFDATTGQPQHF. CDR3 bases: TGTGCCAGCAGTTTTGACGCAACCACGGGGCAGCCCCAGCATTTT.

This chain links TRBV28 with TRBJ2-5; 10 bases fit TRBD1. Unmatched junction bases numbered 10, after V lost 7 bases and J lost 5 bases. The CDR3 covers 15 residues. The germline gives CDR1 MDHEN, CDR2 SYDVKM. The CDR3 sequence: CASIKTGGLVETQYF. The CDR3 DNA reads TGTGCCAGCATAAAGACAGGGGGCTTAGTGGAGACCCAGTACTTC.

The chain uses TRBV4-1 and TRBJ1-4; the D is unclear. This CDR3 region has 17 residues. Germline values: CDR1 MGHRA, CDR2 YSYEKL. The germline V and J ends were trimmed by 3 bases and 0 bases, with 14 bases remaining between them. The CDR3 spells CASSQAEGVTTNEKLFF. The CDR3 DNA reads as TGCGCCAGCAGCCAGGCAGAGGGTGTTACAACTAATGAAAAACTGTTTTTT.

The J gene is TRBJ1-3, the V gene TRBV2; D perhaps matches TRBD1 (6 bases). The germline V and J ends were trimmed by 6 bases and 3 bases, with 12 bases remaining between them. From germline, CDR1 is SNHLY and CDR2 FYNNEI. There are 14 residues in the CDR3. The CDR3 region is CASRETGSGNTIYF. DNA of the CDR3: TGTGCCAGCAGGGAAACAGGGAGTGGAAACACCATATATTTT.

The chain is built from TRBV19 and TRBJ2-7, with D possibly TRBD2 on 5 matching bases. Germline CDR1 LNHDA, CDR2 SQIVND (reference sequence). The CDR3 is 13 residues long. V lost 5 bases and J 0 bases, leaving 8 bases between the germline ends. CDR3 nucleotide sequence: TGTGCCAGTAGTTTCGGGGACTCCTACGAGCAGTACTTC. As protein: CASSFGDSYEQYF.

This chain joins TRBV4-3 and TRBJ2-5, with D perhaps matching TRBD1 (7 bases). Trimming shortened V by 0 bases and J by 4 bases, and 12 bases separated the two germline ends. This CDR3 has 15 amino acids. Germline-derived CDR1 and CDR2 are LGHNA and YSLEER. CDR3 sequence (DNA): TGCGCCAGCAGCCAAGATGGCAGGGGGGTAGAGACCCAGTACTTC. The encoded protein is CASSQDGRGVETQYF.

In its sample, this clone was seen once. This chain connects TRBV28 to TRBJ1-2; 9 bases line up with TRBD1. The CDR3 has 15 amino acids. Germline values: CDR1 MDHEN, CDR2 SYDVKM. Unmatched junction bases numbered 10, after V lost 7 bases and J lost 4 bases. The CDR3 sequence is CASNGGGQGSYGYTF. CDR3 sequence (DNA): TGTGCCAGCAACGGAGGTGGACAGGGGTCCTATGGCTACACCTTC.

Written as DNA, the CDR3 is TGTGCCAGCAGTTTATCCCAGGGACTGTACTACGAGCAGTACTTC. Amino acid sequence: CASSLSQGLYYEQYF. The chain joins TRBV28 to TRBJ2-7; possible D gene TRBD2, 6 bases. Looked up from germline, CDR1 is MDHEN and CDR2 is SYDVKM. V lost 1 base and J lost 3, with 13 bases in between. The CDR3 runs to 15 residues.

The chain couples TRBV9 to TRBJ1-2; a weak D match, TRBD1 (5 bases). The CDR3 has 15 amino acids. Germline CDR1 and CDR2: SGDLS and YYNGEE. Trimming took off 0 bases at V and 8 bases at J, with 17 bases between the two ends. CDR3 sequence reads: CASSVEKGGANGYTF. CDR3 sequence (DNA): TGTGCCAGCAGCGTAGAGAAAGGAGGGGCGAACGGCTACACCTTC.

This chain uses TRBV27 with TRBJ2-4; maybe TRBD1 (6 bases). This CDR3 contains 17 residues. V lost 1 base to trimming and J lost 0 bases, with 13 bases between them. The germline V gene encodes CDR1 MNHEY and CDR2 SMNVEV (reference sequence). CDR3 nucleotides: TGTGCCAGCAGTTTATGGGGGCAACCCCTAGCCAAAAACATTCAGTACTTC. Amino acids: CASSLWGQPLAKNIQYF.